This entry lists 7 T cell receptor beta chains sequenced from one sample in a study of EBV T-cell therapy then PD-1 blockade in nasopharyngeal carcinoma. TCRdb's table, derived via immunoSEQ multiplex PCR, lists solely in-frame clones and lacks some. The sample shows approximately 25,000 clones, around 82% of them seen only once. Treatment denoted: AdE1-LMPpoly-expanded autologous EBV-specific T-cell therapy followed by anti-PD-1 nivolumab. Antigen specificity for these receptors is unknown. Sequencing used CD8+ T cells from blood, obtained at roughly day 67 from a patient whose treatment included autologous EBV-specific T cells and nivolumab. The receptor set was obtained from a man aged 35 to 55 with nasopharyngeal carcinoma.

V gene TRBV6-2 or TRBV6-3 combines with J gene TRBJ2-5; 7 bases map to TRBD1. The CDR3 consists of 14 residues. The ends lost 6 bases at V and 1 base at J; junction bases unmatched: 5. Per the germline V gene, CDR1 is MNHEY and CDR2 is SVGEGT. In nucleotides, the CDR3 is TGTGCCAGCAGCATAAACAGGGGCCAAGAGACCCAGTACTTC. Residues: CASSINRGQETQYF.

This chain uses TRBV6-4 with TRBJ2-2; D possibly corresponds to TRBD1 (6 bases). CDR3 length: 16 residues. V was pared by 5 bases and J by 7 bases, with 20 bases between. Germline CDR1 reads MRHNA; CDR2 reads SNTAGT. CDR3 nucleotide sequence: TGTGCCAGCAGTCCGAACAAAGACACAGGGATCGGGGAGCTGTTTTTT. It encodes CASSPNKDTGIGELFF.

This clone has just one count. This chain connects TRBV24-1 to TRBJ2-7; TRBD2 might be the D (6 bases). Trimming removed 4 bases from V and 9 bases from J, with 12 bases in between. Germline CDR1 is KGHDR and CDR2 is SFDVKD. CDR3 length equals 12 residues. In DNA, the CDR3 is TGTGCCACCAGTGACCCCCAGGAGGGGCAGTACTTC. It is translated as CATSDPQEGQYF.

The chain has TRBV5-4 and TRBJ2-7, with 9 positions matching TRBD1. V was clipped by 4 bases and J by 7 bases; unmatched bases: 9. Germline V gene data show CDR1 as SGHNT and CDR2 as YYREEE (reference sequence). CDR3 length: 14 amino acids. The CDR3 here is CASSQDRGSEEQYF. The DNA of the CDR3 is TGTGCCAGCAGCCAGGACAGGGGATCGGAAGAGCAGTACTTC. The entire variable domain, with the rest obtained from reference TRBV5-4 and TRBJ2-7, is as follows: ETGVTQSPTHLIKTRGQQVTLRCSSQSGHNTVSWYQQALGQGPQFIFQYYREEENGRGNFPPRFSGLQFPNYSSELNVNALELDDSALYLCASSQDRGSEEQYFGPGTRLTVT.

The CDR3 DNA follows: TGTGCCACCAGTGATTTGCAAGCGGGGGGCCCCACAGATACGCAGTATTTT. Translating gives CATSDLQAGGPTDTQYF. V is TRBV24-1 and J is TRBJ2-3, with TRBD2 identical over 9 bases. The ends lost 0 bases at V and 2 bases at J; junction bases unmatched: 5. This CDR3 comprises 17 residues. The V gene's germline CDR1 is KGHDR and CDR2 SFDVKD.

V is TRBV4-1 and J is TRBJ1-1, with TRBD1 identical over 7 bases. In germline, CDR1 is MGHRA, CDR2 YSYEKL. V gave up 0 bases and J gave up 4 bases; unmatched junction bases: 5. The CDR3 contains 15 residues. CDR3 bases: TGCGCCAGCAGCCAAGATGGAGAGGGGGCCACTGAAGCTTTCTTT. Translation gives CASSQDGEGATEAFF.

The chain is built from TRBV4-3 and TRBJ1-5, with D uncertain. From germline, CDR1 is LGHNA and CDR2 YSLEER. CDR3 length: 15 amino acids. V gave up 1 base and J gave up 2 bases, with 9 bases separating them. CDR3 residues: CASSQARRRNQPQHF. For the CDR3, the DNA is TGCGCCAGCAGCCAAGCTAGGAGACGCAATCAGCCCCAGCATTTT.